This T cell receptor beta chain was sequenced for a study of low-dose radiotherapy and immunotherapy resistance in tumors. Study at large: Per fraction, Cohort 2 was given 1 Gy every two weeks, accumulating a total of 13 Gy over 26 weeks. Every two weeks, the protocol called for intravenous cyclophosphamide at 200 mg/m2. It was given one day before each radiation and immunotherapy administration. For four cycles from cycle 1 day 1, patients took 300 mg oral aspirin daily.

This CDR3 spans 15 amino acids. V shed 5 bases, J shed 0 bases, and the junction held 7 bases outside the gene matches. Per the germline V gene, CDR1 is MNHEY and CDR2 is SVGAGI. Noted time point: before trial treatment. Priming of first-strand cDNA relied on TRAV- and TRBV-specific primers (covering alpha and beta chains). A roughly 20-cycle PCR with a constant-region primer and V-primer adapter amplified TCRs. With in vitro transcription, the isolated mRNA was amplified. MiXCR, applied by TCRdb to the reads, yields one record per CDR3 protein. The sample has around 76,000 distinct CDR3 sequences; around 31% are singletons.

The material was PBMCs, obtained before treatment. The V and J genes are TRBV6-5 and TRBJ2-7; 7 bases align to TRBD1. The clonotype was recovered from a female donor with ovarian cancer. The CDR3 DNA reads TGTGCCAGCAGTAAGATGACAGGGAGCTCCTACGAGCAGTACTTC. As protein: CASSKMTGSSYEQYF.